This T cell receptor (beta chain) was sequenced during a study of blood T cells in healthy people across ages. V lost 0 bases, J lost 3 bases, and 11 bases lay in between. The CDR3 has 15 residues. CDR1 and CDR2 from the germline V gene are LNHNV and YYDKDF (reference sequence). Study-wide points: Estimates drawn from one million T cells were deemed to understate diversity. Age brought a roughly linear fall in TCR beta diversity measured per million T cells. Whereas aged donors had fewer naive CD4+ cells, long-lived donors had more of them and higher diversity.

Alongside a J-beta primer mix, a sample-barcoded 5' primer served in a second PCR lasting about 7 to 11 cycles. In TCRdb, the 5' RACE reads were re-called with MiXCR into one record per CDR3 protein. The sample yields about 580,000 distinct CDR3 sequences, roughly 48% seen once. The authors extracted at least 6 micrograms of total RNA per sample. A word on this clonotype: Its antigen is as yet unknown.

The sample comprised blood. This receptor was identified in a man of 80 years or more in good health. The gene calls are TRBV15 and TRBJ2-5; weak D call: TRBD2 (5 bases). CDR3 residues: CATSRDFGVEETQYF. In DNA form, the CDR3 reads TGTGCCACCAGCAGAGATTTCGGGGTTGAAGAGACCCAGTACTTC.